One sample yielded the 28 T cell receptor beta chains listed below, sequenced in a study of chemoradiotherapy in HPV16-positive cancers. Profiled with immunoSEQ multiplex PCR; TCRdb holds only in-frame clones, not every one. The repertoire holds approximately 32,000 clones, with nearly 90% as singletons. Sequenced here: blood, sampled from a patient who underwent chemoradiotherapy. These receptors came from a human donor with HPV-associated anogenital cancer.

The rearrangement joins TRBV19 to TRBJ2-7, with TRBD1 matching over 7 bases. The ends lost 9 bases at V and 4 bases at J; junction bases unmatched: 12. CDR1 and CDR2 from the germline V gene are LNHDA and SQIVND (reference sequence). The CDR3 spans 14 residues. CDR3 coding DNA: TGTGCCAGCAGGTCCGGGACAGCTAATTACGAGCAGTACTTC. Encoded protein: CASRSGTANYEQYF.

This chain joins TRBV2 and TRBJ2-2; D might be TRBD1 or TRBD2, each matching 5 bases. This CDR3 is 13 amino acids long. Germline V lookup: CDR1 SNHLY, CDR2 FYNNEI. Trimming took off 6 bases at V and 2 bases at J, with 7 bases between the two ends. For the CDR3, the DNA is TGTGCCAGCAGGGGGGTTAACACCGGGGAGCTGTTTTTT. Its protein is CASRGVNTGELFF. The complete variable domain, with remaining parts taken from reference TRBV2 and TRBJ2-2, reads EPEVTQTPSHQVTQMGQEVILRCVPISNHLYFYWYRQILGQKVEFLVSFYNNEISEKSEIFDDQFSVERPDGSNFTLKIRSTKLEDSAMYFCASRGVNTGELFFGEGSRLTVL.

The chain is built from TRBV6-6 and TRBJ1-4; 7 positions agree with TRBD1. Germline V gene data show CDR1 as MNHNY and CDR2 as SVGAGI (reference sequence). V lost 6 bases to trimming and J lost 0 bases; unmatched junction nucleotides: 4. The CDR3 contains 15 residues. The CDR3 nucleotides are TGTGCCAGCAGAGTGGACAGGACAACTAATGAAAAACTGTTTTTT. The encoded protein is CASRVDRTTNEKLFF.

The chain combines TRBV2 with TRBJ2-1; 10 bases map to TRBD2. Germline V CDR1 and CDR2: SNHLY, FYNNEI. This CDR3 region has 15 residues. With V trimmed by 4 bases and J by 9 bases, 9 bases remained unmatched. CDR3 in amino acids: CASSGGLAGVSEQFF. CDR3 nucleotide sequence: TGTGCCAGCAGTGGAGGGCTAGCGGGAGTGAGTGAGCAGTTCTTC.

The CDR3 region is CASSFAGAKYGYTF. Written as DNA, the CDR3 is TGTGCCAGCAGCTTTGCGGGGGCGAAATATGGCTACACCTTC. This chain links TRBV5-4 with TRBJ1-2, with D perhaps TRBD1 (6 bases). The CDR3 is made up of 14 amino acids. Germline V gene lookup returns CDR1 SGHNT and CDR2 YYREEE (reference sequence). The V end was cut by 2 bases, the J end by 5 bases, with 13 bases between.

The chain combines TRBV4-3 with TRBJ1-4; D is possibly TRBD1 (6 bases). CDR3 size: 15 residues. Between the trimmed V and J ends, which lost 4 bases and 0 bases, there was a span of 9 bases. CDR1 is LGHNA and CDR2 is YSLEER in the germline V gene. The CDR3 loop is CASSPRQATNEKLFF. For the CDR3, the DNA is TGCGCCAGCAGCCCACGACAGGCAACTAATGAAAAACTGTTTTTT.

V and J are TRBV9 and TRBJ2-7; D remains unclear. This CDR3 comprises 15 residues. The ends were cut back, 6 bases at V and 0 bases at J, with 16 bases in the middle. Per germline, CDR1 SGDLS and CDR2 YYNGEE. DNA of the CDR3: TGTGCCAGCAACCATGGAGACGGTACCTCCTACGAGCAGTACTTC. As protein: CASNHGDGTSYEQYF.

This clone was seen a few times. The chain employs TRBV7-9 and TRBJ2-1; TRBD2 aligns across 10 bases. J lost 8 bases, V lost 4 bases, and 8 bases had no gene match. The CDR3 totals 15 residues. The germline CDR1 and CDR2 sequences are SEHNR and FQNEAQ (reference sequence). This CDR3 reads CASSWSGRAWDEQFF. The CDR3 nucleotides are TGTGCCAGCAGCTGGAGCGGGAGGGCCTGGGATGAGCAGTTCTTC. Looking up the rest from reference TRBV7-9 and TRBJ2-1 gives the full variable domain: DTGVSQNPRHKITKRGQNVTFRCDPISEHNRLYWYRQTLGQGPEFLTYFQNEAQLEKSRLLSDRFSAERPKGSFSTLEIQRTEQGDSAMYLCASSWSGRAWDEQFFGPGTRLTVL.

The genes are TRBV5-1 and TRBJ2-1, with TRBD2 identical over 8 bases. Trimming removed 0 bases from V and 6 bases from J; junction bases left unmatched: 8. The CDR3 covers 16 residues. The germline V gene encodes CDR1 SGHRS and CDR2 YFSETQ. CDR3 residues: CASSLEQRGPSNEQFF. The CDR3 nucleotides are TGCGCCAGCAGCTTGGAACAGCGGGGGCCATCCAATGAGCAGTTCTTC.

The rearrangement joins TRBV11-1 to TRBJ1-6, with 7 bases that match TRBD1. The junction had 8 bases not matched to a gene; V was cut back by 5 bases and J by 10 bases. Germline CDR1 is SGHAT and CDR2 is FQDESV (reference sequence). The CDR3 is 14 residues long. CDR3: CASSHPGGESPLHF. The DNA of the CDR3 is TGTGCCAGCAGCCACCCAGGGGGGGAATCACCCCTCCACTTT.

This sequence joins TRBV7-9 and TRBJ2-5; maybe TRBD1 (6 bases). The CDR3 is 11 amino acids. V lost 5 bases, J lost 7 bases, and 8 bases lay in between. Per germline, CDR1 SEHNR and CDR2 FQNEAQ (reference sequence). In nucleotides, the CDR3 is TGTGCCAGCAGCCGAGGGGGGACCCAGTACTTC. This encodes CASSRGGTQYF.

The chain combines TRBV9 with TRBJ2-3; 7 bases fit TRBD1. Germline CDR1 reads SGDLS; CDR2 reads YYNGEE. CDR3 length: 16 residues. Losses at the gene ends were 0 bases for V and 0 bases for J; bases not matched to a gene: 4. Here the CDR3 reads CASSVDRGGSTDTQYF. CDR3 DNA: TGTGCCAGCAGCGTAGACAGGGGTGGGAGCACAGATACGCAGTATTTT.

The chain uses TRBV5-1 and TRBJ2-5; 7 bases line up with TRBD1. V lost 0 bases, J lost 1 base, and 9 bases stayed unmatched. This CDR3 has 17 residues. Germline V gives CDR1 SGHRS, CDR2 YFSETQ. The CDR3 bases are TGCGCCAGCAGCTTGGGAGGTACAGGGGATGTCCAAGAGACCCAGTACTTC. Protein: CASSLGGTGDVQETQYF. Together with reference TRBV5-1 and TRBJ2-5, the CDR3 gives the full variable domain: KAGVTQTPRYLIKTRGQQVTLSCSPISGHRSVSWYQQTPGQGLQFLFEYFSETQRNKGNFPGRFSGRQFSNSRSEMNVSTLELGDSALYLCASSLGGTGDVQETQYFGPGTRLLVL.

The chain combines TRBV19 with TRBJ1-2; D remains ambiguous. Per the germline V gene, CDR1 is LNHDA and CDR2 is SQIVND (reference sequence). The CDR3 consists of 13 residues. Trimming took off 1 base at V and 2 bases at J, with 5 bases between the two ends. For the CDR3, the DNA is TGTGCCAGTAGTATAGGCCTGAACTATGGCTACACCTTC. Translated: CASSIGLNYGYTF. Filled out from reference TRBV19 and TRBJ1-2, the complete variable domain reads DGGITQSPKYLFRKEGQNVTLSCEQNLNHDAMYWYRQDPGQGLRLIYYSQIVNDFQKGDIAEGYSVSREKKESFPLTVTSAQKNPTAFYLCASSIGLNYGYTFGSGTRLTVV.

The chain uses TRBV14 and TRBJ2-2, with D unresolved. The germline gives CDR1 SGHDN, CDR2 FVKESK. The CDR3 runs 17 residues. Trimming took off 2 bases at V and 5 bases at J, with 18 bases between the two ends. The CDR3 here is CASSQLTGPLGTGELFF. CDR3 DNA: TGTGCCAGCAGCCAACTCACCGGGCCCCTGGGGACCGGGGAGCTGTTTTTT. Full variable domain (missing parts from reference TRBV14 and TRBJ2-2): EAGVTQFPSHSVIEKGQTVTLRCDPISGHDNLYWYRRVMGKEIKFLLHFVKESKQDESGMPNNRFLAERTGGTYSTLKVQPAELEDSGVYFCASSQLTGPLGTGELFFGEGSRLTVL.

This chain links TRBV14 with TRBJ1-1, with 11 nucleotides matching TRBD1. CDR3 length equals 15 residues. The germline V gene encodes CDR1 SGHDN and CDR2 FVKESK. The junction had 6 bases not matched to a gene; V was cut back by 4 bases and J by 5 bases. DNA of the CDR3: TGTGCCAGCAGCCCCAGGACAGGGGGCGAAACTGAAGCTTTCTTT. This gives the protein CASSPRTGGETEAFF.

This chain joins TRBV30 and TRBJ1-2, with 8 bases identical to TRBD1. This CDR3 spans 13 amino acids. J was trimmed by 1 base and V by 6 bases; bases with no gene match: 4. CDR1 and CDR2 (germline): GTSNPN, SVGIG (reference sequence). In DNA, the CDR3 is TGTGCCTGCCCGGACAGGGTTAACTATGGCTACACCTTC. Its protein product is CACPDRVNYGYTF.

J is TRBJ2-2 and V is TRBV6-6; maybe TRBD1 (6 bases). The CDR3 totals 15 residues. The V gene lost 6 bases and the J gene lost 2 bases, with 13 bases spanning the gap. Looked up from germline, CDR1 is MNHNY and CDR2 is SVGAGI (reference sequence). The CDR3 sequence is CASRPGQFNTGELFF. The CDR3 DNA is TGTGCCAGCAGACCCGGACAGTTCAACACCGGGGAGCTGTTTTTT.

CDR3: CSAFEGRNYGYTF. CDR3 in DNA: TGCAGCGCCTTCGAGGGGCGAAACTATGGCTACACCTTC. The rearrangement joins TRBV29-1 to TRBJ1-2; TRBD1 might be the D (5 bases). V was shortened by 7 bases and J by 2 bases, with 14 bases between the two germline ends. This CDR3 is 13 amino acids long. Looked up from germline, CDR1 is SQVTM and CDR2 is ANQGSEA.

This chain uses TRBV6-6 with TRBJ2-7, with 7 positions matching TRBD1. V lost 2 bases to trimming and J lost 2 bases; unmatched junction nucleotides: 3. Germline-derived CDR1 and CDR2 are MNHNY and SVGAGI (reference sequence). CDR3 length: 14 residues. DNA of the CDR3: TGTGCCAGCAGTTACACCACAGGGGCCTACGAGCAGTACTTC. Its protein is CASSYTTGAYEQYF.

The chain joins TRBV11-2 to TRBJ2-3; 10 bases fit TRBD2. The CDR3 runs to 18 residues. With 3 bases clipped from V and 0 bases from J, the junction kept 9 bases outside the gene matches. Germline V gives CDR1 SGHAT, CDR2 FQNNGV. The CDR3 DNA follows: TGTGCCAGCAGCTTCCTCCTTAGCGGGGGGCCTAGCACAGATACGCAGTATTTT. This encodes CASSFLLSGGPSTDTQYF.

V and J are TRBV7-7 and TRBJ2-2, with TRBD2 matching over 12 bases. With 4 bases clipped from V and 5 bases from J, the junction kept 5 bases outside the gene matches. CDR1 and CDR2 (germline): SSHAT, FNYEAQ (reference sequence). The CDR3 is 16 amino acids. CDR3 sequence: CASSSTSGGGTGELFF. DNA for the CDR3: TGTGCCAGCAGCTCGACTAGCGGGGGCGGTACCGGGGAGCTGTTTTTT.

For the CDR3, the DNA is TGTGCCAGCAGCGCAACCCCTCCGCTAGCGGGGATCTACAATGAGCAGTTCTTC. The encoded protein is CASSATPPLAGIYNEQFF. This chain links TRBV9 with TRBJ2-1; 9 bases match TRBD2. In germline, CDR1 is SGDLS, CDR2 YYNGEE. The CDR3 has 18 residues. Germline trimming cut 3 bases from V and 3 bases from J; bases unmatched to any gene: 13. The full variable domain, rest sourced from reference TRBV9 and TRBJ2-1, is DSGVTQTPKHLITATGQRVTLRCSPRSGDLSVYWYQQSLDQGLQFLIQYYNGEERAKGNILERFSAQQFPDLHSELNLSSLELGDSALYFCASSATPPLAGIYNEQFFGPGTRLTVL.

The chain joins TRBV18 to TRBJ2-5; D is uncertain. Germline CDR1 KGHSH, CDR2 LQKENI. Deletions cut 2 bases from V and 2 bases from J, with 15 bases between. The CDR3 sequence is 16 residues long. In nucleotides, the CDR3 is TGTGCCAGCTCACCAGTTTTACCGAACACACAAGAGACCCAGTACTTC. Protein product: CASSPVLPNTQETQYF.

This chain uses TRBV19 with TRBJ1-2; tentative D call: TRBD1 (5 bases). Deletions cut 6 bases from V and 6 bases from J, with 17 bases between. Germline V lookup: CDR1 LNHDA, CDR2 SQIVND (reference sequence). This CDR3 has 14 amino acids. In DNA, the CDR3 is TGTGCCAGTAGGGGACCACGTTACCGGGATGGCTACACCTTC. It yields the protein CASRGPRYRDGYTF.

The rearrangement links TRBV5-1 to TRBJ2-7, with 9 nucleotides matching TRBD2. Germline CDR1 and CDR2: SGHRS and YFSETQ. V gave up 0 bases and J gave up 3 bases; unmatched junction bases: 4. The CDR3 has 15 amino acids. CDR3 loop: CASSLGLADIYEQYF. The DNA of the CDR3 is TGCGCCAGCAGCTTGGGACTAGCGGACATCTACGAGCAGTACTTC.

This clone was seen a single time. The genes are TRBV5-1 and TRBJ1-1, with a tentative D call TRBD1 (6 bases). The germline gives CDR1 SGHRS, CDR2 YFSETQ. The ends were cut back, 4 bases at V and 0 bases at J, with 13 bases in the middle. The CDR3 is 15 residues long. The CDR3 spells CASSVDSGMNTEAFF. The CDR3 DNA is TGCGCCAGCAGCGTGGACAGCGGTATGAACACTGAAGCTTTCTTT.

The rearrangement links TRBV27 to TRBJ2-5; no definite D call. The CDR3 is 10 residues long. CDR1 and CDR2 from the germline V gene are MNHEY and SMNVEV (reference sequence). Trimming shortened V by 10 bases and J by 1 base, and 4 bases separated the two germline ends. The CDR3 here is CATTQETQYF. The CDR3 DNA reads TGTGCCACCACCCAAGAGACCCAGTACTTC.